This TCR beta chain was recovered during a study of graft-versus-host responses after intestinal transplantation (dated by TCRdb to the early 2020s). Describing the broader study: The transplants that recipients received were multivisceral, liver-intestinal, or isolated intestinal. Anti-thymocyte globulin induction was given to all recipients, followed by maintenance tacrolimus and steroids for around three years. Bulk TCR-beta CDR3 sequencing was used to track graft-versus-host and host-versus-graft alloreactive T cell clones in the graft, circulation and bone marrow after intestinal transplantation. Alloreactive clones were identified by sequencing pre-transplant mixed lymphocyte reaction products and comparing them with unstimulated pre-transplant donor and recipient T cells. The cohort enrolled 20 to 30 intestinal transplant recipients, one of whom was a retransplant, and a few patients without pretransplant specimens were excluded. A peak of at least 4% donor T cells among recipient peripheral blood mononuclear cells was the definition used for donor T cell macrochimerism. Rather than going through the commercial service, samples from three later patients were sequenced in-house on an Illumina MiSeq and processed with MiXCR.

What the time point label conveys for this sample: cells obtained before transplantation from donor or recipient. CD3+CD4+ and CD3+CD8+ populations were FACS-sorted from unstimulated pre-transplant donor and recipient cells taken from spleen or lymph nodes. Libraries were prepared through the immunoSEQ multiplex PCR assay. In most patients, genomic DNA was isolated using the Qiagen DNeasy Blood and Tissue Kit and sent frozen to Adaptive Biotechnologies for TCR sequencing. For most patients, high-throughput TCR-beta CDR3 sequencing of genomic DNA was performed by Adaptive Biotechnologies. From the authors' description of their analysis: TCR sequencing data were retrieved from Adaptive's ImmunoSEQ software for roughly 17 patients, whereas three other patients were processed with MiXCR and VDJtools. To correct CD4 versus CD8 sorting errors, any sequence found in both subsets at a frequency ratio below 5:1 was removed. CDR3 nucleotide sequences shared between donor and recipient were removed because their origin could not be assigned. To be classed as alloreactive, a clone needed at least 2-fold expansion over unstimulated cells and a minimum CFSE-low frequency of 0.002% (template counts) or 0.001% (read counts). Clones detected in sequenced pre-transplant spleen, lymph node, or MLR CFSE-low populations of the donor or recipient were defined as mappable. Cumulative frequency of alloreactive clones was calculated as a percentage of all sequences weighted by copy number. Sourced from immuneACCESS, this table was stored by TCRdb with only in-frame sequences that have V and J called. A share of the clones is absent; for the studies checked, an unresolved V gene accounts for under half, and the remainder has no known explanation. V and J calls plus clone size are reproduced from that table; the DNA served to infer D and trimming. For this sample the table gives 90,000 to 150,000 clones, of which approximately 95% were detected only once. The ten largest clones represent 3% to 4% of the sample.

In the case of this clone: Its antigen remains unidentified. Base qualities were left out, and no much larger clone turns up one base away.

Findings and caveats that apply to the study as a whole: Early after transplant, declines in HvG clones were associated with peak levels of circulating GvH clones. High GvH to HvG T cell clonal ratios were observed in the allografts of patients with donor T cell macrochimerism. GvH clones were detected in recipient bone marrow, and some appeared earlier in ileal mucosa or blood, consistent with an intestinal mucosal origin. The conclusions were limited by the relatively low number and heterogeneity of the intestinal transplant patients.

This specimen was unstimulated CD8+ T cells sorted from spleen or lymph node cells, taken before intestinal transplant. This clonotype was sampled from a human donor who received an intestinal transplant.

At the DNA level, the sequence is TGTGCCACCGCGGACAGCGCGAACACTGAAGCTTTCTTT. It translates as CATADSANTEAFF. This chain joins TRBV15 to TRBJ1-1, and perhaps TRBD1 as D gene, on 6 matching bases. Deletion took 8 bases off V and 1 base off J, with a span of 11 bases between the germline ends. CDR1 and CDR2 are read off the germline V gene (reference sequence) as LNHNV and YYDKDF. The cysteine opens and the phenylalanine closes a CDR3 of 13 amino acids. Just the 39-base CDR3 DNA is kept, in frame starting at base 1.